This T cell receptor (beta chain) was documented in a study of glioma-infiltrating T cells after dendritic cell vaccination. General study points: Only a small number of patients had complete blood and tumor samples.

The CDR3 has 16 residues. As to this clone: No antigen is known for it.

Patients had residual fresh-frozen tumor tissue and more than two years of survival data. Isocitrate dehydrogenase mutation was absent in all glioblastoma patients. The PCR used 60 V beta and 13 J beta primers. Profiling relied on immunoSEQ multiplex PCR, and the TCRdb table lists in-frame clones only, not all of them. The sample contains 49,000 or so clones, 85% of which appear only once. This chain connects TRBV12-2 to TRBJ2-1; the table's D call, TRBD2, was not checked against the DNA. TRBV12-2 is a recognized pseudogene. The TCR was taken from a human donor with glioblastoma. The sample was blood, taken before dendritic cell vaccination. The CDR3 reads CASRLSSGRAYNEQFF. The CDR3 DNA follows: TGTGCAAGTCGGTTAAGTAGCGGGAGGGCCTACAATGAGCAGTTCTTC.